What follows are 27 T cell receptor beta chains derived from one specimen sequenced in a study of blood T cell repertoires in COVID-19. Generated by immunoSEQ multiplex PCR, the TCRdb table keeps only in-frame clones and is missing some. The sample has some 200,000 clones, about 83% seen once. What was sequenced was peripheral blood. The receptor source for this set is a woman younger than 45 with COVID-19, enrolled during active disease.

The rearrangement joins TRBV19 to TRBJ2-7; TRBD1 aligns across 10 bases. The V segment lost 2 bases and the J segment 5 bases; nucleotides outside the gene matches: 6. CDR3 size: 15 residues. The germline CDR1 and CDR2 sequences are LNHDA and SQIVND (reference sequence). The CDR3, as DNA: TGTGCCAGTAGTATAACGGGACAGGGGAATCACGAGCAGTACTTC. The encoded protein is CASSITGQGNHEQYF.

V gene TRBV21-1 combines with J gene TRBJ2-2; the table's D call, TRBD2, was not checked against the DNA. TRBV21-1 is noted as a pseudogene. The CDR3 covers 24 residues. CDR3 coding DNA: TGTGCCAGCAGCAAAGGGGCGGCCGGGACTAGCGGGAGGGCCCTCCCGCCGAACACCGGGGAGCTGTTTTTT. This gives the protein CASSKGAAGTSGRALPPNTGELFF.

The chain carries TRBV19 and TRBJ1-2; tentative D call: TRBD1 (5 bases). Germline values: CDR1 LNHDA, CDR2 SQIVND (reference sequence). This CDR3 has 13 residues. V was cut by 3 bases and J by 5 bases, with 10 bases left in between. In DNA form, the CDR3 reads TGTGCCAGTAGTATCAGCGGGGGATATGGCTACACCTTC. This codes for CASSISGGYGYTF.

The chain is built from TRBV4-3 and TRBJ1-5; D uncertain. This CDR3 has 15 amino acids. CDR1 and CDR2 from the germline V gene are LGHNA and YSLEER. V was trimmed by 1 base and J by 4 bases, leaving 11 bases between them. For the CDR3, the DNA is TGCGCCAGCAGCCAAGCTCTCCAGGAAAATCAGCCCCAGCATTTT. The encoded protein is CASSQALQENQPQHF.

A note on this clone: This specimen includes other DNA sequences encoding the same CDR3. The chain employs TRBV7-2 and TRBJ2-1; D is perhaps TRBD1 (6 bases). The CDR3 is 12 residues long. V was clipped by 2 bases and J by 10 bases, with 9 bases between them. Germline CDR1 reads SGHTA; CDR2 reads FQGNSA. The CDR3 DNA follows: TGTGCCAGCAGCTTAACAGGGATCGAGCAGTTCTTC. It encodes CASSLTGIEQFF.

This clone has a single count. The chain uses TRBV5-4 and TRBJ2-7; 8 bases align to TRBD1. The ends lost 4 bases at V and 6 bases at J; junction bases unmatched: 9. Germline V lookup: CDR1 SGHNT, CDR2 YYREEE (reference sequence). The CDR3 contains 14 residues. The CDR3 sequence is CASSNRDRSREQYF. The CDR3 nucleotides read TGTGCCAGCAGCAATCGGGACAGGTCACGCGAGCAGTACTTC.

CDR3 residues: CAIMGQGGTEAFF. The CDR3 DNA reads TGTGCCATCATGGGCCAGGGTGGTACTGAAGCTTTCTTT. J is TRBJ1-1 and V is TRBV10-3; possibly TRBD1 for D (5 bases). Germline assignment: CDR1 ENHRY and CDR2 SYGVKD. V was trimmed by 7 bases and J by 5 bases, leaving 14 bases between them. This CDR3 contains 13 residues.

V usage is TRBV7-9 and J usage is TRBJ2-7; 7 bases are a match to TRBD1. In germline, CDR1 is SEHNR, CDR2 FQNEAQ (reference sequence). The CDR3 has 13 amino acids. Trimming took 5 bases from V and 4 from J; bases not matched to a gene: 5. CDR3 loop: CASSIQGRYEQYF. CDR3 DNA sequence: TGTGCCAGCAGCATACAGGGGCGGTACGAGCAGTACTTC.

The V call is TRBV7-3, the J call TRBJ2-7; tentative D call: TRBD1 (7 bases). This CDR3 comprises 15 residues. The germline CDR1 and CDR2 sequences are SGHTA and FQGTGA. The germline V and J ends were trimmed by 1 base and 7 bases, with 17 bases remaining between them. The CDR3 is CASSLRSGGTGEQYF. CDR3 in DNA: TGTGCCAGCAGCTTAAGATCAGGGGGGACGGGTGAGCAGTACTTC.

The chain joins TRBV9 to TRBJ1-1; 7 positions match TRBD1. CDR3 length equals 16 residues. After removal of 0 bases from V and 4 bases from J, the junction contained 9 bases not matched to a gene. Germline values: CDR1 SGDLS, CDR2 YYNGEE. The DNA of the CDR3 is TGTGCCAGCAGCGTAGGGGCCCTGACAGGGTTCACTGAAGCTTTCTTT. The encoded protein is CASSVGALTGFTEAFF.

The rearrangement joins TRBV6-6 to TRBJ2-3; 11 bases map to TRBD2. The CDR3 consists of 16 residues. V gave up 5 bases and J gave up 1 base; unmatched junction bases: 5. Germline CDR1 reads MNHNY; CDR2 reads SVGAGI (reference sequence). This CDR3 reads CASSGQTSGGTDTQYF. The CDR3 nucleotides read TGTGCCAGCAGTGGACAGACTAGCGGGGGCACAGATACGCAGTATTTT.

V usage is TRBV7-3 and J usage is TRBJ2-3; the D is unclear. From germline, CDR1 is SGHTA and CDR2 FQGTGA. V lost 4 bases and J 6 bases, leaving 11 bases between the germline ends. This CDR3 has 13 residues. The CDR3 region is CASSSYLSDTQYF. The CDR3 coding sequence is TGTGCCAGCAGCTCGTATCTATCGGATACGCAGTATTTT.

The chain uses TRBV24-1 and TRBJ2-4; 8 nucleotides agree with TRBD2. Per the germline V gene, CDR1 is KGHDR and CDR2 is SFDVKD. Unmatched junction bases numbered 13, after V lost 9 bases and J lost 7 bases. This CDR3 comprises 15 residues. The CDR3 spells CATAGTGGPDNIQYF. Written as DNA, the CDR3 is TGTGCCACCGCAGGGACGGGGGGGCCGGATAACATTCAGTACTTC.

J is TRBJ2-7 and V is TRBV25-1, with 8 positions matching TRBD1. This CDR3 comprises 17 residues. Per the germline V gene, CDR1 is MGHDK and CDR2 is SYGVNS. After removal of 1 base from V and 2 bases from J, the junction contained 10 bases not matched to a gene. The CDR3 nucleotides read TGTGCCAGCAGTGAATGGTTCCCGGGACAGGACACCTACGAGCAGTACTTC. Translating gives CASSEWFPGQDTYEQYF.

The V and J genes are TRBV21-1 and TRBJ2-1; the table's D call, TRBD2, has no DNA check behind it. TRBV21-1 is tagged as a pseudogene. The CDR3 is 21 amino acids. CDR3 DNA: TGTGCCAGCAGCAAAGTAGAAGCGTCTCGGCTAGCGGGAGGCTCCTACAATGAGCAGTTCTTC. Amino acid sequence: CASSKVEASRLAGGSYNEQFF.

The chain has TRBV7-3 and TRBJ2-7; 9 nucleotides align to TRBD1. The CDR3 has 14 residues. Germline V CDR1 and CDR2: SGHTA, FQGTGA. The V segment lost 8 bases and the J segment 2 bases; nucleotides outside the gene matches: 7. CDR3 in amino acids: CASGQTGGPYEQYF. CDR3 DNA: TGTGCCAGCGGGCAGACAGGGGGACCCTACGAGCAGTACTTC.

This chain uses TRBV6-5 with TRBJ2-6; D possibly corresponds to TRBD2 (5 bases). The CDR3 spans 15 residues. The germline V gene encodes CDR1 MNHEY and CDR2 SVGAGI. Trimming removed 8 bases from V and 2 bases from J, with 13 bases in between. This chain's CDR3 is CASSGTGTGANVLTF. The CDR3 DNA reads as TGTGCCAGCTCGGGAACCGGGACTGGGGCCAACGTCCTGACTTTC.

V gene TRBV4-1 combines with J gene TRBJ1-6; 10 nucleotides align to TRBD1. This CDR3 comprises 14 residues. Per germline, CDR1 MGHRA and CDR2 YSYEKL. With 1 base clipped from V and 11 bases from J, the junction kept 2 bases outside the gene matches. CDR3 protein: CASSQGDRGAPLHF. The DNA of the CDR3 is TGCGCCAGCAGCCAAGGGGACAGGGGTGCACCCCTCCACTTT.

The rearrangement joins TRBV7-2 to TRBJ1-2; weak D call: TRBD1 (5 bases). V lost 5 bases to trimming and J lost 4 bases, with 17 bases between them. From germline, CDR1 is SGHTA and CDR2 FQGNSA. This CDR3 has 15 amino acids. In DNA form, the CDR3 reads TGTGCCAGCAGCGCAAGCGGGGGTTCGGCCTATGGCTACACCTTC. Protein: CASSASGGSAYGYTF.

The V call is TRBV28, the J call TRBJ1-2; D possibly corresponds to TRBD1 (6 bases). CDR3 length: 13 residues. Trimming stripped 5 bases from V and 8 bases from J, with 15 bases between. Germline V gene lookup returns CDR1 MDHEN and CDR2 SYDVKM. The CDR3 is CASSIINREGYTF. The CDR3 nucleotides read TGTGCCAGCAGTATCATAAACAGGGAAGGCTACACCTTC.

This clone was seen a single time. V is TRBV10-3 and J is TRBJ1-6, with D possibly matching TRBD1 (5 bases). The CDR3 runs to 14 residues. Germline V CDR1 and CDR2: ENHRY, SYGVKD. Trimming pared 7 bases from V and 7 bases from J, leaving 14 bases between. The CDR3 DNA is TGTGCCATCAACAAGGGGCCCGAGAATTCACCCCTCCACTTT. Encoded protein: CAINKGPENSPLHF.

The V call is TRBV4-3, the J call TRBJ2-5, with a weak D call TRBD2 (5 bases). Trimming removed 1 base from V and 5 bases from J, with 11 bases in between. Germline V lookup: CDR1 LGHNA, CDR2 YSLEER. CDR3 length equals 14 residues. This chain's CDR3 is CASSQGGQWETQYF. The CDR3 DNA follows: TGCGCCAGCAGCCAAGGCGGGCAGTGGGAGACCCAGTACTTC.

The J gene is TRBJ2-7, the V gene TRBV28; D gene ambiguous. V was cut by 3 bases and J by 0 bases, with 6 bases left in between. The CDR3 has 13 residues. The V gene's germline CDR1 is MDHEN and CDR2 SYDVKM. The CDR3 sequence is CASSFYSSYEQYF. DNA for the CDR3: TGTGCCAGCAGTTTCTACAGCTCCTACGAGCAGTACTTC.

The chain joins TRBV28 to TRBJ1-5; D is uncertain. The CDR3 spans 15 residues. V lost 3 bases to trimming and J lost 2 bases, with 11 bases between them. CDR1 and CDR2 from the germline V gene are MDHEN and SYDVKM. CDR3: CASSFRVAGNQPQHF. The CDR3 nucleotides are TGTGCCAGCAGTTTTAGGGTAGCGGGCAATCAGCCCCAGCATTTT.

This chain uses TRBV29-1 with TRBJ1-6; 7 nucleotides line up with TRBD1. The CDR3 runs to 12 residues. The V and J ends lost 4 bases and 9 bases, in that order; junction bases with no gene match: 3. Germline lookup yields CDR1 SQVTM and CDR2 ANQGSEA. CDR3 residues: CSVGQGGSPLHF. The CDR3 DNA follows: TGCAGCGTTGGACAGGGTGGTTCACCCCTCCACTTT. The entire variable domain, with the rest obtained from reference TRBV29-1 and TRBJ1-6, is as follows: SAVISQKPSRDICQRGTSLTIQCQVDSQVTMMFWYRQQPGQSLTLIATANQGSEATYESGFVIDKFPISRPNLTFSTLTVSNMSPEDSSIYLCSVGQGGSPLHFGNGTRLTVT.

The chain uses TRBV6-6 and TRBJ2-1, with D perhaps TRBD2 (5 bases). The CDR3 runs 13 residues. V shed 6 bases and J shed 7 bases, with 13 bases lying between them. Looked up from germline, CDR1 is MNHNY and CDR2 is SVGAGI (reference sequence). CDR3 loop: CASRSGPSNEQFF. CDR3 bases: TGTGCCAGCAGGAGCGGACCATCAAATGAGCAGTTCTTC.

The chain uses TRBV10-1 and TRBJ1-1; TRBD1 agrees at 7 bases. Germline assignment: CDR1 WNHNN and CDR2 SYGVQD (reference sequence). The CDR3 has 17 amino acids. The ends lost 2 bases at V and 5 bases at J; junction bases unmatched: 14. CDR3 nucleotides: TGCGCCAGCAGTGAGCCTGGACAGGAGGAAAGAAGGACTGAAGCTTTCTTT. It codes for CASSEPGQEERRTEAFF.